A selection of T cell receptor beta chains follows, all from one sample in a study of blood T cell repertoires in COVID-19. The table came from immunoSEQ multiplex PCR; TCRdb's copy has only in-frame clones and leaves some out. Of tens of thousands of clones in the sample, 65% to 90% were seen once. Sequencing was done on a sample of peripheral blood. The source is a woman aged 55-69 years with acute or convalescent COVID-19. CDR3s include the opening cysteine and the closing phenylalanine or tryptophan. The order of the fields is J gene, V gene, CDR3 protein.

TRBJ1-5,TRBV24-1,CATSKEGNQPQHF
TRBJ2-7,TRBV2,CASRRGGGQGSYEQYF
TRBJ1-6,TRBV14,CASSQGDYYPGSYNSPLHF
TRBJ2-2,TRBV5-1,CASSPQTGETGELFF
TRBJ1-3,TRBV7-9,CASSSQGAGNTIYF
TRBJ2-7,TRBV29-1,CSVQVAGGTEQYF
TRBJ2-1,TRBV6-5,CASKSTLAGYNEQFF
TRBJ1-6,TRBV4-1,CASSQVLGRNSPLHF
TRBJ2-7,TRBV19,CASSTPGTPTYEQYF
TRBJ1-6,TRBV27,CASSLSDRGNSPLHF
TRBJ2-4,TRBV10-1,CASSEDIGSGHIQYF